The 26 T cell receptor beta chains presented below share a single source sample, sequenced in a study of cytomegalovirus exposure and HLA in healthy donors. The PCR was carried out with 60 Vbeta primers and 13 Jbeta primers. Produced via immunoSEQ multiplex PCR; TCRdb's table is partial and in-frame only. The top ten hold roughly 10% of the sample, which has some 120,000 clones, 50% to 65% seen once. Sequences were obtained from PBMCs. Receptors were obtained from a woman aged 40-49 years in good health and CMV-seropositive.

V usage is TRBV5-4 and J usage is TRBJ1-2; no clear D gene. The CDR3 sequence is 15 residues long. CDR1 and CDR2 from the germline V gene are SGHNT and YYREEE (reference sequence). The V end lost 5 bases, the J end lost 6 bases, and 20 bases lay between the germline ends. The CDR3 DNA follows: TGTGCCAGCAGGTTCGGGATCTCCCCGGGAGATGGCTACACCTTC. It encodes CASRFGISPGDGYTF. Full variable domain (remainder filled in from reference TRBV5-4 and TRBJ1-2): ETGVTQSPTHLIKTRGQQVTLRCSSQSGHNTVSWYQQALGQGPQFIFQYYREEENGRGNFPPRFSGLQFPNYSSELNVNALELDDSALYLCASRFGISPGDGYTFGSGTRLTVV.

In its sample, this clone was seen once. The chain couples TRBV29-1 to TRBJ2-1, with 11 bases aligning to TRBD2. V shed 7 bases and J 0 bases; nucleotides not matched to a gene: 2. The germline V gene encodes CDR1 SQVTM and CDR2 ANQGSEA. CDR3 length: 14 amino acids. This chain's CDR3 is CSGTSGSSYNEQFF. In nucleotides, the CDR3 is TGCAGCGGTACTAGCGGGAGCTCCTACAATGAGCAGTTCTTC.

The CDR3 protein is CASSLLAGGEETQYF. The CDR3 DNA sequence: TGTGCCAGCAGCTTACTAGCGGGAGGTGAAGAGACCCAGTACTTC. The V gene is TRBV5-6, the J gene TRBJ2-5, with 12 bases aligning to TRBD2. V dropped 2 bases and J dropped 3; count of bases not matched to a gene: 2. Germline lookup yields CDR1 SGHDT and CDR2 YYEEEE. The CDR3 has 15 residues. Full variable domain (missing parts from reference TRBV5-6 and TRBJ2-5): DAGVTQSPTHLIKTRGQQVTLRCSPKSGHDTVSWYQQALGQGPQFIFQYYEEEERQRGNFPDRFSGHQFPNYSSELNVNALLLGDSALYLCASSLLAGGEETQYFGPGTRLLVL.

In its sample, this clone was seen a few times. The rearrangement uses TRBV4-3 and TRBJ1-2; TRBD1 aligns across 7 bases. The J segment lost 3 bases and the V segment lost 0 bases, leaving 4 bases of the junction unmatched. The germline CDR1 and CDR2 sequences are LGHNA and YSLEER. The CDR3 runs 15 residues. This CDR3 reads CASSQERQGDYGYTF. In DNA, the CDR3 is TGCGCCAGCAGCCAAGAGAGGCAGGGGGACTATGGCTACACCTTC.

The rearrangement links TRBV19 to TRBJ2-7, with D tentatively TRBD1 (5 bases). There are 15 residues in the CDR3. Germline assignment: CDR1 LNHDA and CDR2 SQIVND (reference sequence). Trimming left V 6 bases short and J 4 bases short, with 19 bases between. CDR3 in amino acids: CASSSAPGNAYEQYF. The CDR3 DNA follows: TGTGCCAGTAGCTCAGCCCCAGGGAATGCGTACGAGCAGTACTTC. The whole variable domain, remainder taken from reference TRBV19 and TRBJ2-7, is DGGITQSPKYLFRKEGQNVTLSCEQNLNHDAMYWYRQDPGQGLRLIYYSQIVNDFQKGDIAEGYSVSREKKESFPLTVTSAQKNPTAFYLCASSSAPGNAYEQYFGPGTRLTVT.

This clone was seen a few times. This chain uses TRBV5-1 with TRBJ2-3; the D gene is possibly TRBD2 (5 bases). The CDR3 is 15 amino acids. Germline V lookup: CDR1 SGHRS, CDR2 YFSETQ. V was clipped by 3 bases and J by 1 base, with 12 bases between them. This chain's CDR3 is CASSWASGGTDTQYF. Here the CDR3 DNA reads TGCGCCAGCAGCTGGGCCAGCGGCGGCACAGATACGCAGTATTTT.

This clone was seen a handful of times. CDR3 amino acids: CASRAAGGAGGYTF. The CDR3 DNA is TGTGCCAGCAGAGCCGCGGGGGGCGCCGGTGGCTACACCTTC. This chain joins TRBV5-4 and TRBJ1-2; tentative D call: TRBD1 (6 bases). The CDR3 consists of 14 residues. Germline V CDR1 and CDR2: SGHNT, YYREEE (reference sequence). The germline V and J ends were trimmed by 5 bases and 7 bases, with 18 bases remaining between them. Combining the CDR3 with reference TRBV5-4 and TRBJ1-2 gives the whole variable domain ETGVTQSPTHLIKTRGQQVTLRCSSQSGHNTVSWYQQALGQGPQFIFQYYREEENGRGNFPPRFSGLQFPNYSSELNVNALELDDSALYLCASRAAGGAGGYTFGSGTRLTVV.

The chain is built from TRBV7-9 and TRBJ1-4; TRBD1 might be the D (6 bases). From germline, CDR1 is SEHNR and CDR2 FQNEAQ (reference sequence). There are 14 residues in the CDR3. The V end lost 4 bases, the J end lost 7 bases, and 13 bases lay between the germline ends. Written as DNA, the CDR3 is TGTGCCAGCAGCTCAGGGGATCGACCTGAAAAACTGTTTTTT. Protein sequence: CASSSGDRPEKLFF.

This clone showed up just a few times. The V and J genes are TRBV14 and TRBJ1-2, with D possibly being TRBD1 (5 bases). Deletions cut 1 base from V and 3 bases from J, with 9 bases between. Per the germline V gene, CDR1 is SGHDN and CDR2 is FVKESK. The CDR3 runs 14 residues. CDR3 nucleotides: TGTGCCAGCAGCCAAGCGGGGACTTACTATGGCTACACCTTC. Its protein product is CASSQAGTYYGYTF.

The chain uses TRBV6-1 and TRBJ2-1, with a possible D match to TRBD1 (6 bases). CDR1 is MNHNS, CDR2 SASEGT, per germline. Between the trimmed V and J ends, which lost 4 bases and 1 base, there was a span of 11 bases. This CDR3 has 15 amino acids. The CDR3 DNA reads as TGTGCCAGCAGTGCTAACAGGGATTCCTACAATGAGCAGTTCTTC. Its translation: CASSANRDSYNEQFF.

CDR3 loop: CASSRTGRPYEQYF. CDR3 nucleotides: TGTGCCAGTAGTCGGACAGGGCGCCCCTACGAGCAGTACTTC. The chain has TRBV19 and TRBJ2-7, with 8 bases fitting TRBD1. The germline V gene encodes CDR1 LNHDA and CDR2 SQIVND (reference sequence). The CDR3 contains 14 residues. J gave up 2 bases and V 5 bases, and 5 bases lay outside the gene matches.

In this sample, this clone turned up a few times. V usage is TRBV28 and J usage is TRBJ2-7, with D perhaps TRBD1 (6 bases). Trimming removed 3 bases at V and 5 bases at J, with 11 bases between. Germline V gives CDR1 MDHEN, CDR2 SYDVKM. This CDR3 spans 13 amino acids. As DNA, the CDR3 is TGTGCCAGCAGTTTGACTGGGGGCGACGAGCAGTACTTC. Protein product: CASSLTGGDEQYF. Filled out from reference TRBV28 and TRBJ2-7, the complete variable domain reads DVKVTQSSRYLVKRTGEKVFLECVQDMDHENMFWYRQDPGLGLRLIYFSYDVKMKEKGDIPEGYSVSREKKERFSLILESASTNQTSMYLCASSLTGGDEQYFGPGTRLTVT.

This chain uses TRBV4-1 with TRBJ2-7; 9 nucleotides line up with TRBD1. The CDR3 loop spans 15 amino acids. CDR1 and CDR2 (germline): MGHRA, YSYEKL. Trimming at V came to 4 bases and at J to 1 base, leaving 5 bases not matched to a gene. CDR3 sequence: CASSLSGTGSYEQYF. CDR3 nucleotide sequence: TGCGCCAGCAGCCTATCCGGGACAGGGTCCTACGAGCAGTACTTC.

The CDR3 DNA is TGTGCCAGCAGCTTAGATAGGGGTGGCTCCTACGAGCAGTACTTC. Protein product: CASSLDRGGSYEQYF. V and J are TRBV7-9 and TRBJ2-7; D is perhaps TRBD1 (5 bases). Trimming shortened V by 1 base and J by 0 bases, and 10 bases separated the two germline ends. This CDR3 is 15 amino acids long. The germline gives CDR1 SEHNR, CDR2 FQNEAQ (reference sequence).

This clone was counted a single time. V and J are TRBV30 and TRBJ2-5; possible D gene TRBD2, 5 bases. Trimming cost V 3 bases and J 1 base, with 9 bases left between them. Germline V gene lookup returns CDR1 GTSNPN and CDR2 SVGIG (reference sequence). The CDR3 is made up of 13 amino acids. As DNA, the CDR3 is TGTGCCTGGAGCCGAGGGATCCAAGAGACCCAGTACTTC. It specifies CAWSRGIQETQYF.

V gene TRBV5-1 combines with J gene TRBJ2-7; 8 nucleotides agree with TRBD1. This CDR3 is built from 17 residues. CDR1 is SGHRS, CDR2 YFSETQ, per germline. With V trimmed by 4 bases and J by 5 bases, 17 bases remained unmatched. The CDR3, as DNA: TGCGCCAGCAGCCAGGGGGCATTAGGGCAGGGGCGCGACGAGCAGTACTTC. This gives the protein CASSQGALGQGRDEQYF.

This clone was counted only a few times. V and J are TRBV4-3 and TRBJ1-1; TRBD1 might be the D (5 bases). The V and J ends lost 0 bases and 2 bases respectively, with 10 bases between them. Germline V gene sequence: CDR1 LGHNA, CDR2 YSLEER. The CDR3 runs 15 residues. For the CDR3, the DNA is TGCGCCAGCAGCCAAGAATGGGGCAGTAACACTGAAGCTTTCTTT. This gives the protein CASSQEWGSNTEAFF.

The CDR3 bases are TGTGCCAGCAGCGTAGGGGCAGGGGGGCTCTCCGAGCAGTACTTC. Translated, it gives CASSVGAGGLSEQYF. The chain is built from TRBV9 and TRBJ2-7; possible D gene TRBD1, 7 bases. This CDR3 contains 15 residues. V dropped 0 bases and J dropped 6 bases, with 16 bases sitting between them. In germline, CDR1 is SGDLS, CDR2 YYNGEE. The complete variable domain, with remaining parts taken from reference TRBV9 and TRBJ2-7, reads DSGVTQTPKHLITATGQRVTLRCSPRSGDLSVYWYQQSLDQGLQFLIQYYNGEERAKGNILERFSAQQFPDLHSELNLSSLELGDSALYFCASSVGAGGLSEQYFGPGTRLTVT.

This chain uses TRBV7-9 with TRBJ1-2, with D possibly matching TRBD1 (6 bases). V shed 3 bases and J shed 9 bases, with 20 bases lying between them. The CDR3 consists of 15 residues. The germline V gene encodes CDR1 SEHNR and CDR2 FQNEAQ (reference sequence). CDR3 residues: CASSFNNRAIGSYTF. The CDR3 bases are TGTGCCAGCAGCTTTAACAACAGGGCGATAGGTAGCTACACCTTC.

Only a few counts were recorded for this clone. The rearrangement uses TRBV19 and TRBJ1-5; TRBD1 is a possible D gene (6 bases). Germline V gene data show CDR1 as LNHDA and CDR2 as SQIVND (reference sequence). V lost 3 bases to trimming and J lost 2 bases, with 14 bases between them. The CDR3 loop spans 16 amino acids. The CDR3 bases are TGTGCCAGTAGTATTCTGGGGACACGGGGCAATCAGCCCCAGCATTTT. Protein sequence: CASSILGTRGNQPQHF.

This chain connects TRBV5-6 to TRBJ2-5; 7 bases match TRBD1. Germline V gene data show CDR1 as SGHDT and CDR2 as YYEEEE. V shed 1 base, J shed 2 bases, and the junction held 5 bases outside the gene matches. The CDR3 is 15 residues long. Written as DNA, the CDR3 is TGTGCCAGCAGCTTGTCGAGACAGGGTCAAGAGACCCAGTACTTC. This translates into CASSLSRQGQETQYF.

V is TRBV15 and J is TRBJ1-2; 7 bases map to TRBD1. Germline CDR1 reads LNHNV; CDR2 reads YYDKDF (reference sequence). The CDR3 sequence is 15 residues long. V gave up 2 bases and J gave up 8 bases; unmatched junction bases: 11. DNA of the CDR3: TGTGCCACCAGCAGACCTATAGGACAGGCTCAAGGCTACACCTTC. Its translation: CATSRPIGQAQGYTF.

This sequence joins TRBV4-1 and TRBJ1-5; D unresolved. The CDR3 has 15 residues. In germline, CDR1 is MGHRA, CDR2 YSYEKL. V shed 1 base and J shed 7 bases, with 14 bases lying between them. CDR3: CASSQVAPQSQPQHF. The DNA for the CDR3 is TGCGCCAGCAGCCAAGTAGCCCCTCAATCCCAGCCCCAGCATTTT.

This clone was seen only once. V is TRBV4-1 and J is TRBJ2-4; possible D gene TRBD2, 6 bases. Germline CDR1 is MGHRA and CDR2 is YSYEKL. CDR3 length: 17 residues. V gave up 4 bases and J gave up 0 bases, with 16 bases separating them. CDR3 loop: CASSRPLAGQAKNIQYF. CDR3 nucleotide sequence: TGCGCCAGCAGCCGACCGTTGGCGGGGCAAGCCAAAAACATTCAGTACTTC.

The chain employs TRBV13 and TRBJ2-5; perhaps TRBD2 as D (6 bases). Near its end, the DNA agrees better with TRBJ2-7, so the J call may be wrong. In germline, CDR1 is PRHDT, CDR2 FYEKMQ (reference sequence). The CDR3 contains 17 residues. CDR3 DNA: TGTGCCAGCAGCGGAGGCGTTTTGGGCGGGGATTACTACGAGCAGTACTTC. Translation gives CASSGGVLGGDYYEQYF.

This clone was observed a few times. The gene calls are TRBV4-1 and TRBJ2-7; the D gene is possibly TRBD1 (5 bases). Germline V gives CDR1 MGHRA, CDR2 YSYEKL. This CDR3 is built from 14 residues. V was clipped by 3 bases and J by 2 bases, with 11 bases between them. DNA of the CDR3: TGCGCCAGCAGCCATGACAGTGGACCCTACGAGCAGTACTTC. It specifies CASSHDSGPYEQYF.